This TCR beta chain originates from a study of blood T cell repertoires in COVID-19. This CDR3 comprises 13 residues. Trimming stripped 0 bases from V and 12 bases from J, with 12 bases between. Authors' processing steps: Using reference gene primer amplification, nucleated cell counts were estimated. Sequenced by immunoSEQ multiplex PCR; TCRdb stores in-frame clones only, minus some. That table furnishes V, J and clone size, whereas the DNA furnished D and trimming. This sample carries 90,000 to 120,000 clones, roughly 80% of them seen once, and the ten largest clones take less than 5%. This clonotype originated in a human donor in a cohort sampled during active COVID-19. Material: peripheral blood. V gene TRBV23-1 combines with J gene TRBJ2-1; D is uncertain. TRBV23-1 is reported as an ORF; its role is uncertain. The CDR3 spells CASSQSVAAGQFF. CDR3 in DNA: TGCGCCAGCAGTCAATCCGTTGCCGCCGGGCAGTTCTTC.